This entry concerns a single TCR beta chain. Its cognate antigen is unknown. This sample is drawn from a study of beta chain features in type 1 diabetes. All of the isolated RNA was reverse transcribed, so expressed TCRB transcripts were sequenced. Using immunoSEQ multiplex PCR, the repertoire was profiled, and TCRdb retains in-frame clones only, with some absent. The sample has hundreds of thousands of clones, roughly two thirds seen once. General study results and limits: Whatever favoring of shorter templates PCR might show would apply equally to patients and controls. The naive, central memory and Treg TCRB repertoires of patients appeared to be more similar to one another than those of healthy donors. Moderate yet significant TCRB CDR3 shortening was seen in Type 1 diabetes patients in all four CD4+ subsets.

Each donor gave one heparinised blood draw averaging around 120 mL. CDR1 is SEHNR, CDR2 FQNEAQ, per germline (reference sequence). V lost 5 bases to trimming and J lost 0 bases; unmatched junction nucleotides: 10. CDR3 length equals 17 residues. The TCR was taken from a man aged 25-40 years in good health. Sequences were obtained from naive CD4+ T cells from blood. The chain recombines TRBV7-9 with TRBJ2-3, with 8 nucleotides matching TRBD2. The DNA for the CDR3 is TGTGCCAGCAGCCCTGCGGCGGGGGGCCGAAGCACAGATACGCAGTATTTT. This sequence encodes CASSPAAGGRSTDTQYF.